This T cell receptor (beta chain) was retrieved from a study of T cell responses to AZD1222 COVID-19 vaccine. About the research overall: Combined were second doses at about 4 or about 12 weeks. Overall study results and limits: Possibly, clonal diversity was underestimated; donors were largely white British and included more females. Repertoires were collected only later (after the peak T cell response had occurred).

There are 14 residues in the CDR3. The V end lost 2 bases, the J end lost 0 bases, and 5 bases lay between the germline ends. The V gene's germline CDR1 is SGDLS and CDR2 YYNGEE. Remarks on this clone: What it binds is not known.

Assay: immunoSEQ multiplex PCR; the TCRdb copy retains only in-frame clones and omits some. The table shows around 140,000 clones, with about 93% occurring only once. This chain connects TRBV9 to TRBJ1-4, with a weak D call TRBD1 (5 bases). The sample was peripheral blood, taken on day 0 of AZD1222 vaccination. The TCR sequence derives from an adult in good health. The CDR3 bases are TGTGCCAGCAGCGTGGGGGCAACTAATGAAAAACTGTTTTTT. It specifies CASSVGATNEKLFF.